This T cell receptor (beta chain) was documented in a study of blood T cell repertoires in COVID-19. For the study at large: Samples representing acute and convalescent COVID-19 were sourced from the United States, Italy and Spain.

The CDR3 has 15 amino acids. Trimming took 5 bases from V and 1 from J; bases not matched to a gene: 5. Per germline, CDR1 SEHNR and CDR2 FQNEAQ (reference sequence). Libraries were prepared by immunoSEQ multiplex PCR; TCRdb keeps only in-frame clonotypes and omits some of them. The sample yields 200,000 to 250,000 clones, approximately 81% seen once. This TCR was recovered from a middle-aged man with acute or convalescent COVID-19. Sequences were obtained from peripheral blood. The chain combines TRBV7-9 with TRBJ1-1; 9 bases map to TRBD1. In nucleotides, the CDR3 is TGTGCCAGCAGCCCGGGACAGGGAAAGAACACTGAAGCTTTCTTT. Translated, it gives CASSPGQGKNTEAFF.